This record concerns one TCR beta chain sequence. This record comes from a study of T cell changes during pregnancy in multiple sclerosis. Clones were read by immunoSEQ multiplex PCR, and TCRdb kept only the in-frame ones, dropping some. The table includes about 32,000 clones, 75% to 95% detected once. The CDR3 extends over 13 amino acids. Source: CD8+ T cells from peripheral blood mononuclear cells, taken in the second trimester of pregnancy. The gene calls are TRBV21-1 and TRBJ2-3; the table's D call, TRBD2, was not checked against the DNA. TRBV21-1 is annotated as a pseudogene. The clonotype was recovered from a female donor in good health, enrolled as a control in a pregnancy study. The CDR3 sequence is CAILGGGRDTQYF. The CDR3 DNA sequence: TGTGCCATCCTCGGGGGGGGGCGGGATACGCAGTATTTT.